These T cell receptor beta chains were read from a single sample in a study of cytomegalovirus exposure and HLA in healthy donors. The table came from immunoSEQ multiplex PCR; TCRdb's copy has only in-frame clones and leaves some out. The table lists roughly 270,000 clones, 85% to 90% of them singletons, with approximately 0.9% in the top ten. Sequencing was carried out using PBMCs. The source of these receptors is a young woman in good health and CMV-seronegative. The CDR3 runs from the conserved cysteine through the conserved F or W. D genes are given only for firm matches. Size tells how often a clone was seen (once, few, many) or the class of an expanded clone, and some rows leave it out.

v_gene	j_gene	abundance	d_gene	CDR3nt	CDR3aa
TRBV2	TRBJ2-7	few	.	TGTGCCAGCGTGTTGATGTCCGGTAACTACGAGCAGTACTTC	CASVLMSGNYEQYF
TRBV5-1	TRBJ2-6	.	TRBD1	TGCGCCAGCAGGACGGGACAGAGCTCTGGGGCCAACGTCCTGACTTTC	CASRTGQSSGANVLTF
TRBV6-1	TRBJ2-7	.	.	TGTGCCGTTACTACTGTCACAGGGGGGGCCCACGAGCAGTACTTC	CAVTTVTGGAHEQYF
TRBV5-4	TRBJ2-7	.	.	TGTGCCAGCAGCCCCCATTACAGGGTTAAAGCCGGGTCCTACGAGCAGTACTTC	CASSPHYRVKAGSYEQYF
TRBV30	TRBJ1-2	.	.	TGTGCCTGGATACAGGGTCAGGGCTATGGCTACACCTTC	CAWIQGQGYGYTF
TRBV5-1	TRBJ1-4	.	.	TGCGCCAGCAGCCCGAGGGGGAGCACTAATGAAAAACTGTTTTTT	CASSPRGSTNEKLFF
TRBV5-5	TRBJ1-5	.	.	TGTGCCAGCAGCTTGGGGAGCAGGCCCCAGCATTTT	CASSLGSRPQHF
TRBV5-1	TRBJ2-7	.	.	TGCGCCAGCAGCTTGATAGCGGAGAGCTCCTACGAGCAGTACTTC	CASSLIAESSYEQYF
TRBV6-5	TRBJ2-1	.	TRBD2	TGTGCCAGCAGGGCGGGAGGGAATAGTGAGCAGTTCTTC	CASRAGGNSEQFF
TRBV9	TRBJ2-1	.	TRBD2	TGTGCCAGCAGCGGGGCTAGCGGGAGCTACAATGAGCAGTTCTTC	CASSGASGSYNEQFF
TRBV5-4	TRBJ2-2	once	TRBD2	TGTGCCAGCAGCTTCCCCGGACTAGCGGGCACCGGGGAGCTGTTTTTT	CASSFPGLAGTGELFF
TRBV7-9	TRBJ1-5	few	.	TGTGCCAGCAGCTTGAGGGTCGGAAGAGATCAGCCCCAGCATTTT	CASSLRVGRDQPQHF
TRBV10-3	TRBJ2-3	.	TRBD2	TGTGCCATCACGGAGACTAGCAAAGATACGCAGTATTTT	CAITETSKDTQYF
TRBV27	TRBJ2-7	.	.	TGTGCCAGCAGTTTACGGTTCGCGGAATACTACGAGCAGTACTTC	CASSLRFAEYYEQYF
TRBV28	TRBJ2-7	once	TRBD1	TGTGCCAGCAGTTTATCGCAGTCCCGGGACAGGACCTACGAGCAGTACTTC	CASSLSQSRDRTYEQYF
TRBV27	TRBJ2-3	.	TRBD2	TGTGCCAGCAGTTTATTAGCTAGCGGGAGCGCAGATACGCAGTATTTT	CASSLLASGSADTQYF
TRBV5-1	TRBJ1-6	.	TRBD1	TGCGCCAGCAGCGCAACAGGGGAGGATTCACCCCTCCACTTT	CASSATGEDSPLHF
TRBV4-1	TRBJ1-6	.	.	TGCGCCAGCAGCCAAGATCTTGGAGGGTACCGGTATAATTCACCCCTTCACTTT	CASSQDLGGYRYNSPLHF
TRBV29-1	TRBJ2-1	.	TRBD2	TGCAGCGAAGTAGCGGGAGGGGTTAGCAATGAGCAGTTCTTC	CSEVAGGVSNEQFF
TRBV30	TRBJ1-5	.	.	TGTGCCTGGAGTGTCGGGAGGGTCCGCGGCCAGCCCCAGCATTTT	CAWSVGRVRGQPQHF
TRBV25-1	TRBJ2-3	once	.	TGTGCCAGCAGTGGTGATGCTAGCTTCGGATATACGCAGTATTTT	CASSGDASFGYTQYF
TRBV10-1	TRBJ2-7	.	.	TGCGCCAGCAGTAGGGAACAGGGTTACGAGCAGTACTTC	CASSREQGYEQYF
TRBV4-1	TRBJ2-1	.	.	TGCGCCAGCAGCCAAGATCTTCCCTCTACCAACTACAATGAGCAGTTCTTC	CASSQDLPSTNYNEQFF
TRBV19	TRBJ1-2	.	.	TGTGCCAGTAGTATTGCCGGGAACTTGTATGGCTACACCTTC	CASSIAGNLYGYTF
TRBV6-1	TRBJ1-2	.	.	TGTGCCAGCAGTGAAAACACTAACTATGGCTACACCTTC	CASSENTNYGYTF
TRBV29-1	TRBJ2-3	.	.	TGCAGCGTAGAGAGGGACATCCCCCTCGATACGCAGTATTTT	CSVERDIPLDTQYF
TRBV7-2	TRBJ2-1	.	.	TGTGCCAGCAGCTTAGCATTTAACAATGAGCAGTTCTTC	CASSLAFNNEQFF
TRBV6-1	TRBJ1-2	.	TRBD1	TGTGCCAGCAACCAGGGGCGGGACAGCTACTATGGCTACACCTTC	CASNQGRDSYYGYTF
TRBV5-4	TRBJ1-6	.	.	TGTGCCAGCAGAAACCGGGGCCCAGGGACTGGAGTCAATTCACCCCTCCACTTT	CASRNRGPGTGVNSPLHF
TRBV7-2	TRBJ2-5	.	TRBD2	TGTGCCAGCAGCTTAGGAGGGACTAGCGGGAGCGGGGGGACCCAGTACTTC	CASSLGGTSGSGGTQYF
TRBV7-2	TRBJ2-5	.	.	TGTGCCAGCAGCGCCGGTTCCCAAGAGACCCAGTACTTC	CASSAGSQETQYF
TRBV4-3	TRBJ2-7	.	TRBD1	TGCGCCAGCAGCCAGGATTACCCGGGACAGGGCTCCGAGCAGTACTTC	CASSQDYPGQGSEQYF
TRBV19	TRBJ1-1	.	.	TGTGCCAGTAGTATCGGGGGGGGTGAAGCTTTCTTT	CASSIGGGEAFF
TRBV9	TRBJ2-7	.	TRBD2	TGTGCCAGCAGCGGGGGGAGGGGCCCAGCCTACGAGCAGTACTTC	CASSGGRGPAYEQYF
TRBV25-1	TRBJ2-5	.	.	TGTGCCAGCACCCCCCGGGACCGGGGGTTGGAGACCCAGTACTTC	CASTPRDRGLETQYF
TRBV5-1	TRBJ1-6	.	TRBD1	TGCGCCAGCAGCTTGGGGTCGACAGGGGGCGGTTCACCCCTCCACTTT	CASSLGSTGGGSPLHF
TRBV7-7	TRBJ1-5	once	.	TGTGCCAGCAGCTCAAACTACACGAGACAGGAGGTTAATCAGCCCCAGCATTTT	CASSSNYTRQEVNQPQHF
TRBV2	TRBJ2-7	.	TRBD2	TGTGCCAGCAGTGTGATGAGGGCTAGCGGGAGATCTACTGAGCAGTACTTC	CASSVMRASGRSTEQYF
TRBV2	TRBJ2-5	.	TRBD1	TGTGCCAGCAGACTCGGACAGGGCCAAGAGACCCAGTACTTC	CASRLGQGQETQYF
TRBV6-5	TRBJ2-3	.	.	TGTGCCAGCAGTTACGGAGGCTCAGATACGCAGTATTTT	CASSYGGSDTQYF
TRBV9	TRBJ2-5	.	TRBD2	TGTGCCAGCAGCGAAATTAGCGGGAGAGGCGAGACCCAGTACTTC	CASSEISGRGETQYF
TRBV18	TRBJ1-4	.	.	TGTGCCAGCTCACGATCCGGGACTCTGGGGGAAAAACTGTTTTTT	CASSRSGTLGEKLFF
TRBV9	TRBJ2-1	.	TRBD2	TGTGCCAGCACTCCCCCTAGCGGGAGAGAGTACAATGAGCAGTTCTTC	CASTPPSGREYNEQFF
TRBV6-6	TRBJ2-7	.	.	TGTGCCAGCAGTTACCTCCCTCGGAGCGGTACCTACGAGCAGTACTTC	CASSYLPRSGTYEQYF
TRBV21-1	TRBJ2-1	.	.	TGTGCCAGCAGCACCCGGGCGGACAGGGCTTACAATGAGCAGTTCTTC	CASSTRADRAYNEQFF
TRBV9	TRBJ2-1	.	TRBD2	TGTGCCAGCAGCGTCCTGCTAGCGGACAATGAGCAGTTCTTC	CASSVLLADNEQFF
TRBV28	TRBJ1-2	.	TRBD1	TGTGCCAGCAGTTTGGGGGGACAGGGGGCGGGTGGCTACACCTTC	CASSLGGQGAGGYTF
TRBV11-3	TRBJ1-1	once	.	TGTGCCAGCAGCCCCGGTCAGGGCACTGAAGCTTTCTTT	CASSPGQGTEAFF
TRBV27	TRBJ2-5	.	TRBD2	TGTGCCAGCAGTCCCCAACCCGGGACTAGCGGGTTTGAGACCCAGTACTTC	CASSPQPGTSGFETQYF
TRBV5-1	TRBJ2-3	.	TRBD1	TGCGCCAGCAGCTTGGTTGGGGACAGGGTAACAGATACGCAGTATTTT	CASSLVGDRVTDTQYF
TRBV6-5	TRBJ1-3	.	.	TGTGCCAGCAGTTACTCACGGGGAAACACCATATATTTT	CASSYSRGNTIYF
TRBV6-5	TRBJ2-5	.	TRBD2	TGTGCCAGCAGCCGAGGACTAGCGGGACAAGAGACCCAGTACTTC	CASSRGLAGQETQYF
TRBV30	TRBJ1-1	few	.	TGTGCCTGGACCCACGGGCCTCAGGGAGCTTTCTTT	CAWTHGPQGAFF
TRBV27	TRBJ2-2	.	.	TGTGCCAGCAGTTTCCGGGGGACTGGTACCGGGGAGCTGTTTTTT	CASSFRGTGTGELFF
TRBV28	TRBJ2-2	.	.	TGTGCCAGCAGTTTAGGTTCAGGTCCCGGGGAGCTGTTTTTT	CASSLGSGPGELFF
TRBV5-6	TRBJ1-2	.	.	TGTGCCAGCAGCTTGGAGGGCCGAGGGGGCTACACCTTC	CASSLEGRGGYTF
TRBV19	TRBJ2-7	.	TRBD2	TGTGCCAGTAGTGGGACTAGCGGGAGTTACGAGCAGTACTTC	CASSGTSGSYEQYF
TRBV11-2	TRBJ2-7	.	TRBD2	TGTGCCAGCAGCTCGCGACTAGCGGGACGCATGCCGAGCTCCTACGAGCAGTACTTC	CASSSRLAGRMPSSYEQYF
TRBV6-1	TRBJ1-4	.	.	TGTGCCTGCAGGGAGTCGGGAAATGAAAAACTGTTTTTT	CACRESGNEKLFF